Listed below are T cell receptor beta chains from one sample, sequenced in a study of cytomegalovirus exposure and HLA in healthy donors. Some clones are missing from TCRdb's copy, which holds only in-frame ones; the method was immunoSEQ multiplex PCR. The sample shows over 60,000 clones, and approximately 7.5% sits with its ten largest clones. The sequenced sample was PBMCs. These receptors were obtained from a female donor in good health and CMV-seropositive. Both conserved end residues are part of each CDR3. D genes are given only for firm matches.

CDR3aa: CASTPVQVDNEKLFF
CDR3nt: TGTGCCAGCACCCCCGTGCAGGTTGACAATGAAAAACTGTTTTTT
d_gene: -
j_gene: TRBJ1-4
v_gene: TRBV28

CDR3aa: CASRPGQGAPSQYF
CDR3nt: TGTGCCAGCAGACCCGGACAGGGGGCCCCCTCTCAGTACTTC
d_gene: TRBD1
j_gene: TRBJ2-5
v_gene: TRBV6-6

CDR3aa: CATSSTGGFTEAFF
CDR3nt: TGTGCCACCAGCAGCACAGGGGGCTTTACTGAAGCTTTCTTT
d_gene: TRBD1
j_gene: TRBJ1-1
v_gene: TRBV15

CDR3aa: CASSYSTGQNTEAFF
CDR3nt: TGTGCCAGCAGTTACTCGACAGGCCAGAACACTGAAGCTTTCTTT
d_gene: -
j_gene: TRBJ1-1
v_gene: TRBV6-5

CDR3aa: CASTTSGTYNEQFF
CDR3nt: TGTGCCAGCACCACTAGCGGTACCTACAATGAGCAGTTCTTC
d_gene: TRBD2
j_gene: TRBJ2-1
v_gene: TRBV2

CDR3aa: CASSIDGGAQTEAFF
CDR3nt: TGTGCCAGTAGTATAGATGGGGGGGCGCAAACTGAAGCTTTCTTT
d_gene: -
j_gene: TRBJ1-1
v_gene: TRBV19

CDR3aa: CASSQDYGQPQHF
CDR3nt: TGCGCCAGCAGCCAAGATTACGGGCAGCCCCAGCATTTT
d_gene: -
j_gene: TRBJ1-5
v_gene: TRBV4-3

CDR3aa: CASSQGGTGIYEQYF
CDR3nt: TGCGCCAGCAGCCAAGGCGGGACAGGGATTTACGAGCAGTACTTC
d_gene: TRBD1
j_gene: TRBJ2-7
v_gene: TRBV4-1

CDR3aa: CASSVGQISYSNQPQHF
CDR3nt: TGTGCCAGCAGCGTCGGACAGATCTCCTATAGCAATCAGCCCCAGCATTTT
d_gene: -
j_gene: TRBJ1-5
v_gene: TRBV5-8

CDR3aa: CASSLVQGTDTQYF
CDR3nt: TGTGCCAGCAGCTTGGTCCAGGGGACAGATACGCAGTATTTT
d_gene: -
j_gene: TRBJ2-3
v_gene: TRBV5-6

CDR3aa: CASSQEAYNEQFF
CDR3nt: TGCGCCAGCAGCCAAGAGGCATACAATGAGCAGTTCTTC
d_gene: -
j_gene: TRBJ2-1
v_gene: TRBV4-1

CDR3aa: CAWSPAGTGVRYEQYF
CDR3nt: TGTGCCTGGAGTCCCGCCGGGACAGGGGTGCGTTACGAGCAGTACTTC
d_gene: TRBD1
j_gene: TRBJ2-7
v_gene: TRBV30

CDR3aa: CASSNGTGGKTNYGYTF
CDR3nt: TGTGCCAGCAGCAACGGGACAGGGGGGAAAACTAACTATGGCTACACCTTC
d_gene: -
j_gene: TRBJ1-2
v_gene: TRBV21-1

CDR3aa: CASRPTGGATNEKLFF
CDR3nt: TGCGCCAGCCGCCCAACTGGAGGGGCCACTAATGAAAAACTGTTTTTT
d_gene: -
j_gene: TRBJ1-4
v_gene: TRBV5-1

CDR3aa: CASTIGGEETQYF
CDR3nt: TGTGCCAGCACGATTGGGGGGGAAGAGACCCAGTACTTC
d_gene: TRBD2
j_gene: TRBJ2-5
v_gene: TRBV5-4

CDR3aa: CASTQGFSYEQYF
CDR3nt: TGTGCCAGCACGCAGGGGTTCTCCTACGAGCAGTACTTC
d_gene: -
j_gene: TRBJ2-7
v_gene: TRBV2

CDR3aa: CAWSGGTRSNQPQHF
CDR3nt: TGTGCCTGGAGTGGGGGGACACGTAGCAATCAGCCCCAGCATTTT
d_gene: -
j_gene: TRBJ1-5
v_gene: TRBV30

CDR3aa: CATRTGQGNQPQHF
CDR3nt: TGTGCCACAAGGACGGGACAGGGGAATCAGCCCCAGCATTTT
d_gene: TRBD1
j_gene: TRBJ1-5
v_gene: TRBV15

CDR3aa: CASSLRLAGGNEQFF
CDR3nt: TGTGCCAGCAGTTTACGGCTAGCGGGAGGAAATGAGCAGTTCTTC
d_gene: TRBD2
j_gene: TRBJ2-1
v_gene: TRBV27